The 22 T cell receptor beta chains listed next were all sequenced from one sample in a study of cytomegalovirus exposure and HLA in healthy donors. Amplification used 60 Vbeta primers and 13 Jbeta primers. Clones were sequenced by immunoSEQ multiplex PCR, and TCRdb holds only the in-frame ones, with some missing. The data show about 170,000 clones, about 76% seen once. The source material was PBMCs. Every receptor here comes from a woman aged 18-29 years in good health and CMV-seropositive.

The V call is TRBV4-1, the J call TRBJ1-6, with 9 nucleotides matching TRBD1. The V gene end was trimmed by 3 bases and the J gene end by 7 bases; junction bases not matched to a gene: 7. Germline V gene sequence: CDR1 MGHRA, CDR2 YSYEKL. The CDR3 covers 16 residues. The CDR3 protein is CASSQEQGARNSPLHF. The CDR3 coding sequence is TGCGCCAGCAGCCAGGAACAGGGGGCGCGAAATTCACCCCTCCACTTT.

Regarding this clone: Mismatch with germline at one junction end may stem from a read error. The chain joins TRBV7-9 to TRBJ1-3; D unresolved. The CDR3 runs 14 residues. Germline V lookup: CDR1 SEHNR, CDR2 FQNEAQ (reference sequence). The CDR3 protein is CSSSSLDSGNTIYF. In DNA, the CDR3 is TGTTCCAGCAGCTCACTTGACTCTGGAAACACCATATATTTT.

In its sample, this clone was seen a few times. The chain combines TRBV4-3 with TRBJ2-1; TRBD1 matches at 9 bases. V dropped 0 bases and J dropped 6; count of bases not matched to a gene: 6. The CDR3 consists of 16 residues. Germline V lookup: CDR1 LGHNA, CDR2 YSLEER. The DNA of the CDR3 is TGCGCCAGCAGCCAAGATCGCGGACAGGGGCCCAATGAGCAGTTCTTC. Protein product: CASSQDRGQGPNEQFF.

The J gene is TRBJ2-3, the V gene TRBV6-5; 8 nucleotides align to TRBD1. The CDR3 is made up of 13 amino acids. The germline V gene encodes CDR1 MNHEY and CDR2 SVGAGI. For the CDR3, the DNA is TGTGCTATCAGGGGGCACGGCGTGGATACGCAGTATTTT. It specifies CAIRGHGVDTQYF.

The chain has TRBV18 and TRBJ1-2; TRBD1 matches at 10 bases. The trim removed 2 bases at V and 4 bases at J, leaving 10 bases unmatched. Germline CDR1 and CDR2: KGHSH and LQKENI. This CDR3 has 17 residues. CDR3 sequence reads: CASSPGTGELNGYGYTF. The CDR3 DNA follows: TGTGCCAGCTCACCAGGGACAGGGGAATTGAATGGCTATGGCTACACCTTC.

This CDR3 is CASSPTGIPLEQYF. CDR3 DNA sequence: TGTGCCAGTAGCCCCACAGGGATCCCCCTCGAGCAGTACTTC. The rearrangement joins TRBV19 to TRBJ2-7; TRBD1 is a possible D gene (6 bases). Germline V lookup: CDR1 LNHDA, CDR2 SQIVND (reference sequence). CDR3 size: 14 residues. Trimming took off 6 bases at V and 6 bases at J, with 18 bases between the two ends.

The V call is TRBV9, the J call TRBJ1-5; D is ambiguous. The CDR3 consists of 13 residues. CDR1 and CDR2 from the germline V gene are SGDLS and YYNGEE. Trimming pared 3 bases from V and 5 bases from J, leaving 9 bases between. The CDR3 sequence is CASSGAGDQPQHF. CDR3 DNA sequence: TGTGCCAGCAGCGGGGCGGGAGATCAGCCCCAGCATTTT.

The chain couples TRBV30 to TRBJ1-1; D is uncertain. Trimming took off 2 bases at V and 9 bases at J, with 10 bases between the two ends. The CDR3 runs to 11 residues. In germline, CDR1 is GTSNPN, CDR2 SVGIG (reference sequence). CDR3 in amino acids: CAWSSGLQAFF. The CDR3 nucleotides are TGTGCCTGGAGTTCTGGGCTCCAAGCTTTCTTT.

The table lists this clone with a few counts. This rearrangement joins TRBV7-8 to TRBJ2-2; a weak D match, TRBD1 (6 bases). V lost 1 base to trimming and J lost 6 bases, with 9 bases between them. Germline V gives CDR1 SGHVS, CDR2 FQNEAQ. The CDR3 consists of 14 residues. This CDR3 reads CASSLGTEPGELFF. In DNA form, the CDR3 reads TGTGCCAGCAGCTTAGGGACAGAACCCGGGGAGCTGTTTTTT.

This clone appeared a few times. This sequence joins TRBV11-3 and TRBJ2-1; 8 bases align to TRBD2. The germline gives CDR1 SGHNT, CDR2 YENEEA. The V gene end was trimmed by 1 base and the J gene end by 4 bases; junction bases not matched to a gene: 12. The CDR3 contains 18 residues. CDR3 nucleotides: TGTGCCAGCAGCTTAGGGGGGGCCAGCGGGGGAAGTTACAATGAGCAGTTCTTC. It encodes CASSLGGASGGSYNEQFF.

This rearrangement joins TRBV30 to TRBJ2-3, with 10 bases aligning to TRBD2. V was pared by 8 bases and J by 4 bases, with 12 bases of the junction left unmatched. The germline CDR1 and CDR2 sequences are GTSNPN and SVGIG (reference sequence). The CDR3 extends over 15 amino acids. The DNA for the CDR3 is TGTGCCGGACAATCTAGCGGGGGTCTCGCAGATACGCAGTATTTT. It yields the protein CAGQSSGGLADTQYF.

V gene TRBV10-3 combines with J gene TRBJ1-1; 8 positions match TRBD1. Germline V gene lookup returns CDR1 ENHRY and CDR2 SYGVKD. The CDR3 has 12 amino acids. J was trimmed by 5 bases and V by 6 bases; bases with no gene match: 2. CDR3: CAIRTGGTEAFF. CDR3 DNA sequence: TGTGCCATCAGAACAGGGGGAACTGAAGCTTTCTTT.

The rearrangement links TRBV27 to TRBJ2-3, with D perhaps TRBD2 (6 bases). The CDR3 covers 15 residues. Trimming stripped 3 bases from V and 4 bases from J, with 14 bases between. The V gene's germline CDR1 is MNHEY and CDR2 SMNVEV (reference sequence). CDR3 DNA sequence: TGTGCCAGCAGTTTCGAGCGGGCGAATTCAGATACGCAGTATTTT. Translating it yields CASSFERANSDTQYF.

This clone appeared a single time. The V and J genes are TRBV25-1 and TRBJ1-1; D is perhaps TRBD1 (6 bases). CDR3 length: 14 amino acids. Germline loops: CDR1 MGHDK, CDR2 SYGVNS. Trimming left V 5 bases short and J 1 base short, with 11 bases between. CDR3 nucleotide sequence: TGTGCCAGCAGTCCATCACAGGGGAACACTGAAGCTTTCTTT. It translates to CASSPSQGNTEAFF.

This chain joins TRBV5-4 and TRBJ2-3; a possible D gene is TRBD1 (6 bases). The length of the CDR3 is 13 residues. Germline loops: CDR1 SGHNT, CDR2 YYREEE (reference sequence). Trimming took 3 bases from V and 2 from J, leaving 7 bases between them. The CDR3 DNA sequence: TGTGCCAGCAGCTGGACAGTCACAGATACGCAGTATTTT. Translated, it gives CASSWTVTDTQYF.

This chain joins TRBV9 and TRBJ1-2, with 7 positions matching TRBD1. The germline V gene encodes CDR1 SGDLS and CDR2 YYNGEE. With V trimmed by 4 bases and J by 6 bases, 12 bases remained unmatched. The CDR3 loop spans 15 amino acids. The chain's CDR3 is CASSPGQTEAHGYTF. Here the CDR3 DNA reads TGTGCCAGCAGCCCGGGACAGACCGAGGCCCATGGCTACACCTTC.

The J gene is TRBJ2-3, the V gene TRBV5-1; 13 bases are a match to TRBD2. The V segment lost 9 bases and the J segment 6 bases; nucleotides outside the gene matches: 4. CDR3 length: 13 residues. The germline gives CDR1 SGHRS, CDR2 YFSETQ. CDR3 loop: CATGLAGVDTQYF. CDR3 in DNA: TGCGCCACCGGACTAGCGGGGGTGGATACGCAGTATTTT.

CDR3 residues: CASSLGTSGPNTGELFF. The CDR3 nucleotides read TGTGCCAGCAGCCTAGGGACTAGCGGCCCGAACACCGGGGAGCTGTTTTTT. The chain has TRBV7-9 and TRBJ2-2; 11 bases map to TRBD2. This CDR3 is 17 amino acids long. Germline lookup yields CDR1 SEHNR and CDR2 FQNEAQ (reference sequence). V lost 5 bases and J lost 0; bases outside the gene matches: 5.

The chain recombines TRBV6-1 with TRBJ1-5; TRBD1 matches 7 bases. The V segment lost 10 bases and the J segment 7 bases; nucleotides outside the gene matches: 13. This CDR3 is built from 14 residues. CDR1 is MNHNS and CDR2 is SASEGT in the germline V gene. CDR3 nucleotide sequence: TGTGCCACCCAAAAGTCAGGGGGTGGCCAGCCCCAGCATTTT. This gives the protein CATQKSGGGQPQHF.

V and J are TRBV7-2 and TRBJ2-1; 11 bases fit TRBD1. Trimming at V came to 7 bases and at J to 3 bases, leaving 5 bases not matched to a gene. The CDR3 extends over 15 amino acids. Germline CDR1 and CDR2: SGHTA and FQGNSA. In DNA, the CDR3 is TGTGCCAGCAACGCCGGGACAGGGGGCTACAATGAGCAGTTCTTC. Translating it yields CASNAGTGGYNEQFF.

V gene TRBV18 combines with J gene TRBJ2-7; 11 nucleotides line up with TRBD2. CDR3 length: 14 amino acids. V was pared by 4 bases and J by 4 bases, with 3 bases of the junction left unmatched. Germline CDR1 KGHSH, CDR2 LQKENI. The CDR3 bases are TGTGCCAGCTCACGCATAGCGGGGGGGTACGAGCAGTACTTC. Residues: CASSRIAGGYEQYF.

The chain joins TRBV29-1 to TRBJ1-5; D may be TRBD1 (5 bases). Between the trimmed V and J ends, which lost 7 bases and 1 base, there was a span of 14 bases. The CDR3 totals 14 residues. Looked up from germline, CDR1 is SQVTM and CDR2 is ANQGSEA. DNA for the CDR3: TGCAGCGGATCTGGGGCAGGGAGCAATCAGCCCCAGCATTTT. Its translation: CSGSGAGSNQPQHF.